A selection of T cell receptor beta chains follows, all from one sample in a study of T cells in Graves' hyperthyroidism and ophthalmopathy. Each CDR3 protein is one row after TCRdb ran MiXCR on the multiplex PCR reads. The repertoire has some 740,000 distinct CDR3 sequences, around 15% of them found once; the top ten carry 10% to 13%. The sample comprised blood. The receptors were sampled from a woman aged 18-29 years with Graves' hyperthyroidism. CDR3s include the opening cysteine and the closing phenylalanine or tryptophan. Each record gives: clone size, D gene, V gene, J gene, CDR3 protein, CDR3 DNA. A D gene is named only where the DNA matches it firmly. Not every row has a clone size; where given, it reads once, few, many or a size class.

>many|TRBD1|TRBV4-1|TRBJ1-2
CASSQVGRGRYGYTF
TGCGCCAGCAGCCAAGTGGGCAGGGGGAGATATGGCTACACCTTC
>-|TRBD1|TRBV30|TRBJ1-2
CAWSVQGTGIEITRGYTF
TGTGCCTGGAGTGTACAGGGGACGGGTATTGAGATTACGCGGGGCTACACCTTC
>few|-|TRBV3-1|TRBJ1-6
CASSQEIVNSPLHF
TGTGCCAGCAGCCAAGAGATCGTCAATTCACCCCTCCACTTT
>-|TRBD1|TRBV3-1|TRBJ2-7
CASSHPGTANEQYF
TGTGCCAGCAGCCACCCCGGGACAGCGAACGAGCAGTACTTC
>few|-|TRBV5-1|TRBJ1-1
CASSRSGGHMNTEAFF
TGCGCCAGCAGCCGGTCGGGGGGGCACATGAACACTGAAGCTTTCTTT
>few|TRBD1|TRBV11-2|TRBJ1-3
CASRETGASGNTIYF
TGTGCCAGCAGGGAAACAGGGGCTTCTGGAAACACCATATATTTT
>many|-|TRBV7-9|TRBJ2-7
CASSKTETRYEQYF
TGTGCCAGCAGCAAAACCGAGACTAGATATGAGCAGTACTTC
>many|-|TRBV2|TRBJ2-3
CASSETGGSLRTDTQYF
TGTGCCAGCAGTGAAACCGGGGGCTCTCTTCGCACAGATACGCAGTATTTT
>-|-|TRBV7-2|TRBJ1-1
CASSLAPWGLGVNTEAFF
TGTGCCAGCAGCTTAGCGCCCTGGGGGCTCGGTGTCAACACTGAAGCTTTCTTT
>few|-|TRBV5-1|TRBJ1-2
CASSKVEGSNYGYTF
TGCGCCAGCAGCAAGGTAGAGGGCTCCAACTATGGCTACACCTTC
>-|TRBD2|TRBV27|TRBJ2-1
CASSLFPLAGYNEQFF
TGTGCCAGCAGTTTATTTCCACTAGCGGGGTACAATGAGCAGTTCTTC
>-|-|TRBV10-1|TRBJ2-7
CASSESPLAPAYEQYF
TGCGCCAGCAGTGAGTCCCCCTTAGCGCCTGCCTACGAGCAGTACTTC
>-|-|TRBV20-1|TRBJ1-6
CSARRGAYSPLHF
TGCAGTGCCCGAAGGGGGGCGTATTCACCCCTCCACTTT
>many|TRBD2|TRBV6-2/TRBV6-3|TRBJ2-7
CASSYERGAYEQYF
TGTGCCAGCAGTTACGAGCGGGGCGCCTACGAGCAGTACTTC
>many|-|TRBV5-1|TRBJ2-7
CASSPSSGGIAYEQYF
TGCGCCAGCAGCCCGTCAAGCGGAGGCATTGCCTACGAGCAGTACTTC
>many|-|TRBV27|TRBJ2-7
CASSSASPRFYEQYF
TGTGCCAGCAGTTCTGCATCTCCGAGGTTCTACGAGCAGTACTTC
>many|-|TRBV15|TRBJ1-5
CATSRHRDLGSQPQHF
TGTGCCACCAGCAGACACCGGGACCTCGGTAGCCAGCCCCAGCATTTT
>few|-|TRBV6-9|TRBJ2-7
CASTWLGGSYEQYF
TGTGCCAGCACTTGGCTTGGAGGATCCTACGAGCAGTACTTC
>few|-|TRBV19|TRBJ2-5
CASSIDYKVGETQYF
TGTGCCAGTAGTATAGATTATAAGGTCGGGGAGACCCAGTACTTC
>once|-|TRBV7-9|TRBJ1-3
CASSLGTDYSGNTIYF
TGTGCCAGCAGCTTAGGGACAGACTACTCTGGAAACACCATATATTTT
>many|-|TRBV3-1|TRBJ2-5
CASSLPGLGTETQYF
TGTGCCAGCAGCCTGCCGGGACTCGGTACTGAGACCCAGTACTTC
>many|-|TRBV7-3|TRBJ2-3
CASSLFGSAQYF
TGTGCCAGCAGCCTTTTCGGCAGTGCGCAGTATTTT
>few|TRBD1|TRBV28|TRBJ1-2
CASSLGGTGGASGYTF
TGTGCCAGCAGTTTGGGTGGGACAGGGGGCGCGTCTGGCTACACCTTC
>-|TRBD2|TRBV5-5|TRBJ2-2
CASSLTTIAGMAGTRELFF
TGTGCCAGCAGCTTGACCACCATAGCGGGAATGGCGGGGACCAGGGAGCTGTTTTTT
>few|-|TRBV7-8|TRBJ2-5
CASSLVAGQKTQYF
TGTGCCAGCAGCTTGGTGGCAGGCCAAAAGACCCAGTACTTC
>-|-|TRBV4-3|TRBJ1-1
CASTLGDTNTEAFF
TGCGCCAGCACCCTCGGGGACACGAACACTGAAGCTTTCTTT
>many|TRBD2|TRBV24-1|TRBJ2-1
CATSGPSGYNEQFF
TGTGCCACCAGTGGGCCTAGCGGTTACAATGAGCAGTTCTTC
>-|-|TRBV7-9|TRBJ1-4
CASSLALSVPVREKLFF
TGTGCCAGCAGCTTAGCGCTAAGTGTCCCAGTCCGGGAAAAACTGTTTTTT
>-|TRBD1|TRBV13|TRBJ1-2
CASSGQGVFYGYTF
TGTGCCAGCTCAGGACAGGGAGTCTTCTATGGCTACACCTTC
>-|-|TRBV30|TRBJ2-7
CAWSRGSSYEQYF
TGTGCCTGGAGTCGGGGGAGCTCCTACGAGCAGTACTTC
>many|-|TRBV12-3/TRBV12-4|TRBJ1-5
CASSLGGGLGPQPQHF
TGTGCCAGCAGTTTAGGGGGAGGACTTGGACCTCAGCCCCAGCATTTT
>-|TRBD2|TRBV27|TRBJ2-5
CASSFRWTSGRGETQYF
TGTGCCAGCAGTTTTCGCTGGACTAGCGGGAGAGGGGAGACCCAGTACTTC
>-|TRBD1|TRBV5-1|TRBJ2-3
CASSWTGTVGLDTQYF
TGCGCCAGCAGCTGGACTGGGACAGTGGGATTGGATACGCAGTATTTT
>few|TRBD2|TRBV20-1|TRBJ2-1
CSAAAGAIYNEQFF
TGCAGTGCCGCAGCGGGAGCGATTTACAATGAGCAGTTCTTC
>few|TRBD2|TRBV19|TRBJ2-1
CASSIQSGGYNEQFF
TGTGCCAGTAGTATACAGAGCGGGGGATACAATGAGCAGTTCTTC
>few|-|TRBV29-1|TRBJ2-5
CSVYGTQETQYF
TGCAGCGTTTACGGGACACAAGAGACCCAGTACTTC
>-|TRBD2|TRBV29-1|TRBJ2-3
CSASGTSVDTQYF
TGCAGCGCATCCGGGACTAGTGTGGATACGCAGTATTTT
>many|-|TRBV20-1|TRBJ2-7
CSARDADTLFYEQYF
TGCAGTGCTAGAGATGCGGATACTCTATTCTACGAGCAGTACTTC
>many|TRBD1|TRBV18|TRBJ1-2
CASSPLEGGSYTF
TGTGCCAGCTCACCGCTGGAAGGGGGCAGCTACACCTTC
>-|-|TRBV4-1|TRBJ1-5
CASSLEGGRRAQPQHF
TGCGCCAGCAGCCTCGAGGGGGGACGGAGGGCACAGCCCCAGCATTTT
>-|-|TRBV30|TRBJ1-6
CAWSKRVYNSPLHF
TGTGCCTGGAGTAAACGGGTTTATAATTCACCCCTCCACTTT
>many|-|TRBV7-2|TRBJ2-1
CASSSYSGPYNEQFF
TGTGCCAGCAGCTCCTACTCGGGGCCCTACAATGAGCAGTTCTTC